The sequence of this TCR beta chain was determined in a study of T-cell memory formation after mild COVID-19. At the level of the study: TCR clusters were mostly confined to one donor each.

The V gene's germline CDR1 is SGHTA and CDR2 FQGNSA. The CDR3 sequence is 12 residues long. V gave up 3 bases and J gave up 8 bases, with 8 bases separating them. It was 5'RACE with constant-segment primers that produced the TCR alpha and TCR beta cDNA libraries, which carried sample barcodes and UMIs. Using its own MiXCR run on the 5' RACE reads, TCRdb lists one record per CDR3 protein. The sample includes about 430,000 distinct CDR3 sequences, roughly 17% of them seen just once. This clonotype turned up a few times. The clonotype comes from a man aged 18 to 29 who had mild COVID-19 (a few samples of this study predate the infection). Cell type and time point are not known. The chain joins TRBV7-2 to TRBJ2-1; D remains ambiguous. Material: PBMCs or a T cell subset sorted from them (not recorded which). This CDR3 is CASSFISDEQFF. CDR3 nucleotides: TGTGCCAGCAGCTTTATATCCGATGAGCAGTTCTTC.